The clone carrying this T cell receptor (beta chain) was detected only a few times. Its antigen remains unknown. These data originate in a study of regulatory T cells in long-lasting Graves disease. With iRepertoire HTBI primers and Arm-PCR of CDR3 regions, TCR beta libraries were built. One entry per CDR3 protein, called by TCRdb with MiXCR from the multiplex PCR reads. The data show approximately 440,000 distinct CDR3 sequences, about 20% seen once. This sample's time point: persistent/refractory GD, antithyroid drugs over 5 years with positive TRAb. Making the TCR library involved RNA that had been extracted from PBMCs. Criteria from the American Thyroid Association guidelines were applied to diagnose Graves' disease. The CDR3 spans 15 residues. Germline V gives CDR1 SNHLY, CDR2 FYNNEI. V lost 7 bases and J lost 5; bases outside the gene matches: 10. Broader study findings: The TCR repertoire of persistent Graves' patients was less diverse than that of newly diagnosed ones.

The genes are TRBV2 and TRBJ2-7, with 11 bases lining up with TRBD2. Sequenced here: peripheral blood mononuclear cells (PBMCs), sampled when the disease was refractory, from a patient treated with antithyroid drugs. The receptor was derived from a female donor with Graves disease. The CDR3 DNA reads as TGTGCCAGCAAAGAAACTAGCGGGAGATTGAACGAGCAGTACTTC. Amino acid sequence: CASKETSGRLNEQYF. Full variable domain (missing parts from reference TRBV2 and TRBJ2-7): EPEVTQTPSHQVTQMGQEVILRCVPISNHLYFYWYRQILGQKVEFLVSFYNNEISEKSEIFDDQFSVERPDGSNFTLKIRSTKLEDSAMYFCASKETSGRLNEQYFGPGTRLTVT.